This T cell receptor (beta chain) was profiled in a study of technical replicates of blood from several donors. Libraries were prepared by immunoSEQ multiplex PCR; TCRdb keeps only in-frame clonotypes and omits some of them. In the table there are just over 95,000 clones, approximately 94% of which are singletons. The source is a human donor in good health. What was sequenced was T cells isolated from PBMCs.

The CDR3: CATSRPGQGIDTQYF. The CDR3 nucleotides are TGTGCCACCAGCAGACCCGGACAGGGGATAGATACGCAGTATTTT. The chain carries TRBV15 and TRBJ2-3, with 9 nucleotides matching TRBD1. Unmatched junction bases numbered 5, after V lost 2 bases and J lost 5 bases. CDR1 and CDR2 from the germline V gene are LNHNV and YYDKDF (reference sequence). There are 15 residues in the CDR3.